These 20 T cell receptor beta chains were sequenced from one sample in a study of cytotoxic CD8 clonotypes in ibrutinib-treated CLL. Generated by immunoSEQ multiplex PCR, the TCRdb table keeps only in-frame clones and is missing some. This sample carries approximately 70,000 clones, 90% of them seen once, and the ten largest clones take around 3.1%. The sequencing here drew on PBMCs, taken after 12 months of ibrutinib treatment. The receptor source for this set is a human donor with chronic lymphocytic leukemia.

The V and J genes are TRBV19 and TRBJ2-7; TRBD1 agrees at 7 bases. V lost 5 bases, J lost 5 bases, and 9 bases stayed unmatched. Per germline, CDR1 LNHDA and CDR2 SQIVND (reference sequence). This CDR3 has 14 residues. The CDR3 bases are TGTGCCAGTAGTCGAAAGGACAGGTCAGACGAGCAGTACTTC. Amino acid sequence: CASSRKDRSDEQYF.

This rearrangement joins TRBV2 to TRBJ2-1; 7 nucleotides align to TRBD2. The junction had 5 bases not matched to a gene; V was cut back by 4 bases and J by 14 bases. This CDR3 contains 11 residues. CDR1 is SNHLY, CDR2 FYNNEI, per germline. CDR3 amino acids: CASSGVLAEFF. The CDR3 region has the DNA TGTGCCAGCAGTGGGGTGCTAGCGGAGTTCTTC.

This clone was seen only once. The chain links TRBV4-1 to TRBJ2-1, with TRBD2 matching 15 bases. CDR3 length equals 16 residues. Looked up from germline, CDR1 is MGHRA and CDR2 is YSYEKL. V lost 1 base, J lost 9 bases, and 4 bases stayed unmatched. CDR3 sequence reads: CASSQGTSGRGGEQFF. The CDR3 coding sequence is TGCGCCAGCAGCCAAGGGACTAGCGGGAGGGGGGGTGAGCAGTTCTTC.

This rearrangement joins TRBV6-1 to TRBJ2-5; 11 bases map to TRBD1. The CDR3 is 14 residues long. V trimming: 4 bases; J trimming: 5 bases; junction bases outside the gene matches: 3. CDR1 and CDR2 (germline): MNHNS, SASEGT. CDR3: CASSGRDRGETQYF. The CDR3 DNA sequence: TGTGCCAGCAGTGGCCGGGACAGGGGGGAGACCCAGTACTTC.

Only a few counts were recorded for this clone. CDR3 loop: CASSMGYEQFF. The CDR3 DNA is TGTGCCAGTAGTATGGGGTATGAGCAGTTCTTC. The chain couples TRBV19 to TRBJ2-1; D remains ambiguous. The CDR3 length is 11 residues. The V gene's germline CDR1 is LNHDA and CDR2 SQIVND (reference sequence). V dropped 3 bases and J dropped 8 bases, with 5 bases sitting between them.

The genes are TRBV7-9 and TRBJ2-3, with TRBD2 identical over 7 bases. This CDR3 is built from 16 residues. CDR1 and CDR2 (germline): SEHNR, FQNEAQ (reference sequence). Trimming cost V 5 bases and J 2 bases; bases outside gene matches: 10. The CDR3 sequence is CASSAGWQRDTDTQYF. CDR3 bases: TGTGCCAGCAGCGCTGGGTGGCAGCGGGACACAGATACGCAGTATTTT. The full variable domain, its missing parts supplied by reference TRBV7-9 and TRBJ2-3, is DTGVSQNPRHKITKRGQNVTFRCDPISEHNRLYWYRQTLGQGPEFLTYFQNEAQLEKSRLLSDRFSAERPKGSFSTLEIQRTEQGDSAMYLCASSAGWQRDTDTQYFGPGTRLTVL.

V usage is TRBV7-6 and J usage is TRBJ2-3, with 13 bases aligning to TRBD2. This CDR3 contains 16 residues. Germline V lookup: CDR1 SGHVS, CDR2 FNYEAQ. V lost 5 bases and J lost 1; bases outside the gene matches: 3. CDR3 sequence reads: CASSTGLAGGTDTQYF. CDR3 DNA: TGTGCCAGCAGCACCGGACTAGCGGGAGGCACAGATACGCAGTATTTT.

The CDR3 sequence: CASSSRSVTQYF. CDR3 in DNA: TGCGCCAGCAGCTCCAGATCCGTGACCCAGTACTTC. J is TRBJ2-5 and V is TRBV5-1; D is unresolved. Germline assignment: CDR1 SGHRS and CDR2 YFSETQ. With 3 bases removed from V and 7 bases from J, the gap between germline ends came to 10 bases. The CDR3 totals 12 residues.

V gene TRBV4-1 combines with J gene TRBJ2-7, with D perhaps matching TRBD1 (5 bases). The CDR3 has 17 amino acids. Germline V gene sequence: CDR1 MGHRA, CDR2 YSYEKL. V lost 1 base to trimming and J lost 3 bases, with 19 bases between them. For the CDR3, the DNA is TGCGCCAGCAGCCAAGTGGAAGCAGGGCCTCCGTACTACGAGCAGTACTTC. Translated: CASSQVEAGPPYYEQYF.

The chain couples TRBV6-4 to TRBJ1-2; D call uncertain. The CDR3 runs 13 residues. Germline CDR1 reads MRHNA; CDR2 reads SNTAGT. V was clipped by 3 bases and J by 5 bases, with 10 bases between them. As DNA, the CDR3 is TGTGCCAGCAGTGAACACGGTCCGTATGGCTACACCTTC. Translating it yields CASSEHGPYGYTF.

This chain uses TRBV28 with TRBJ2-7; either TRBD1 or TRBD2 may supply D (6 bases each). Germline V CDR1 and CDR2: MDHEN, SYDVKM. The CDR3 extends over 15 amino acids. Trimming pared 6 bases from V and 2 bases from J, leaving 17 bases between. CDR3 region: CASRGGNRETYEQYF. CDR3 bases: TGTGCCAGCAGGGGCGGGAACAGGGAGACCTACGAGCAGTACTTC. The full variable domain, rest sourced from reference TRBV28 and TRBJ2-7, is DVKVTQSSRYLVKRTGEKVFLECVQDMDHENMFWYRQDPGLGLRLIYFSYDVKMKEKGDIPEGYSVSREKKERFSLILESASTNQTSMYLCASRGGNRETYEQYFGPGTRLTVT.

This clone has a single count. The rearrangement uses TRBV11-3 and TRBJ2-1; 8 nucleotides agree with TRBD2. Germline assignment: CDR1 SGHNT and CDR2 YENEEA. The CDR3 consists of 15 residues. Trimming removed 5 bases from V and 4 bases from J; junction bases left unmatched: 7. CDR3: CASSPISGGYNEQFF. CDR3 bases: TGTGCCAGCAGCCCCATAAGCGGGGGATACAATGAGCAGTTCTTC. The variable domain in full, with the rest retrieved from reference TRBV11-3 and TRBJ2-1, is EAGVVQSPRYKIIEKKQPVAFWCNPISGHNTLYWYLQNLGQGPELLIRYENEEAVDDSQLPKDRFSAERLKGVDSTLKIQPAELGDSAVYLCASSPISGGYNEQFFGPGTRLTVL.

The CDR3 loop reads CAIWWNRDYGYTF. The DNA for the CDR3 is TGTGCCATCTGGTGGAACAGGGATTATGGCTACACCTTC. This chain links TRBV10-3 with TRBJ1-2; TRBD1 might be the D (6 bases). Trimming shortened V by 8 bases and J by 5 bases, and 15 bases separated the two germline ends. The germline V gene has CDR1 ENHRY and CDR2 SYGVKD. This CDR3 has 13 residues.

This chain connects TRBV5-1 to TRBJ2-7; D is perhaps TRBD1 (5 bases). The CDR3 loop spans 15 amino acids. The V and J ends lost 0 bases and 7 bases respectively, with 17 bases between them. Germline lookup yields CDR1 SGHRS and CDR2 YFSETQ. Here the CDR3 reads CASSLASVREDEQYF. In nucleotides, the CDR3 is TGCGCCAGCAGCTTGGCTTCAGTCAGGGAAGATGAGCAGTACTTC.

The chain couples TRBV9 to TRBJ1-1, with a weak D call TRBD1 (6 bases). The ends were cut back, 4 bases at V and 2 bases at J, with 27 bases in the middle. The germline V gene has CDR1 SGDLS and CDR2 YYNGEE. CDR3 size: 19 residues. CDR3 in DNA: TGTGCCAGCAGCACACGGCAAACCCCAGGGGAGGGGAGAAACACTGAAGCTTTCTTT. It is translated as CASSTRQTPGEGRNTEAFF.

The chain employs TRBV19 and TRBJ1-2, with 10 bases lining up with TRBD1. V dropped 6 bases and J dropped 5; count of bases not matched to a gene: 6. This CDR3 region has 14 residues. Germline CDR1 LNHDA, CDR2 SQIVND (reference sequence). The CDR3 coding sequence is TGTGCCAGTAGCCTAGAGGACAGGGGGTATGGCTACACCTTC. Translation: CASSLEDRGYGYTF.

The chain is built from TRBV4-1 and TRBJ1-5; 9 bases are shared with TRBD1. The length of the CDR3 is 16 residues. V gave up 1 base and J gave up 7 bases; unmatched junction bases: 8. Per the germline V gene, CDR1 is MGHRA and CDR2 is YSYEKL. In DNA, the CDR3 is TGCGCCAGCAGCCAAGTTGGGGGACAGGGCTACCAGCCCCAGCATTTT. Translated, it gives CASSQVGGQGYQPQHF.

V gene TRBV27 combines with J gene TRBJ1-2, with D hard to call. Germline loops: CDR1 MNHEY, CDR2 SMNVEV (reference sequence). V was shortened by 0 bases and J by 4 bases, with 9 bases between the two germline ends. The CDR3 is made up of 14 amino acids. This chain's CDR3 is CASSLSGGSYGYTF. In nucleotides, the CDR3 is TGTGCCAGCAGTTTATCGGGAGGGAGCTATGGCTACACCTTC.

This chain links TRBV5-6 with TRBJ2-2; the match to TRBD1 covers 7 bases. This CDR3 comprises 13 residues. V dropped 7 bases and J dropped 2; count of bases not matched to a gene: 2. The germline V gene encodes CDR1 SGHDT and CDR2 YYEEEE. This chain's CDR3 is CASWDSNTGELFF. CDR3 bases: TGTGCCAGCTGGGACAGTAACACCGGGGAGCTGTTTTTT.

V and J are TRBV25-1 and TRBJ2-2; the D gene could be TRBD1 or TRBD2 (5 bases each). In germline, CDR1 is MGHDK, CDR2 SYGVNS. The CDR3 runs 14 residues. V lost 3 bases to trimming and J lost 6 bases, with 11 bases between them. CDR3 coding DNA: TGTGCCAGCAGTGACAGGGATAGCGCCGGGGAGCTGTTTTTT. This translates into CASSDRDSAGELFF.